This is a list of T cell receptor beta chains from one sample in a study of early T cells in non-severe SARS-CoV-2 infection. A single record per CDR3 protein comes from TCRdb applying MiXCR to the 5' RACE reads. Seen here are 37,000 or so distinct CDR3 sequences, 5% to 6.5% observed once, and the top ten hold roughly 24%. Sample: whole blood. The receptors were sampled from an adult who was a healthcare worker with PCR-confirmed SARS-CoV-2 infection or an uninfected control (not recorded which). CDR3s include the opening cysteine and the closing phenylalanine or tryptophan. D genes are given only for firm matches. Clone size, where shown, is once, few, many, or a class for clones that have expanded.

j_call	clone_size	d_call	v_call	cdr3_nt	cdr3_aa
TRBJ2-3	few	.	TRBV7-2	TGTGCCAGCAGCTTAGCCTGGAGCACAGATACGCAGTATTTT	CASSLAWSTDTQYF
TRBJ2-1	.	TRBD2	TRBV6-2/TRBV6-3	TGTGCCAGCAGTAACCCAGCGGGGTCCTACAATGAGCAGTTCTTC	CASSNPAGSYNEQFF
TRBJ1-5	many	TRBD1	TRBV4-2	TGTGCCAGCAGCCAAGAGAGGGGGCAGGACCCAGGGCCCCAGCATTTT	CASSQERGQDPGPQHF
TRBJ1-6	.	TRBD1	TRBV7-3	TGTGCCAGCAGCTTACTGGGACAGGGGATTTCACCCCTCCACTTT	CASSLLGQGISPLHF
TRBJ2-7	.	TRBD2	TRBV11-2	TGTGCCAGCAGCCCCGGACTAGCGGGGGGGTCAGACGAGCAGTACTTC	CASSPGLAGGSDEQYF
TRBJ2-7	many	.	TRBV3-1	TGTGCCAGCAGCCAAGAGGGGAGGAAGTGGGAGCAGTACTTC	CASSQEGRKWEQYF
TRBJ1-2	few	.	TRBV20-1	TGCAGTGCTACCCAGTCACAGGCAAGCTACACCTTC	CSATQSQASYTF
TRBJ1-4	.	TRBD1	TRBV5-5	TGTGCCAGCAGCTTACAGGGGAATAATGAAAAACTGTTTTTT	CASSLQGNNEKLFF
TRBJ1-1	many	.	TRBV6-6	TGTGCCAGCAGTTTGACAGGTTTGAACACTGAAGCTTTCTTT	CASSLTGLNTEAFF
TRBJ2-7	many	TRBD1	TRBV20-1	TGCAGTGCAACCGACAGGGACTACGAGCAGTACTTC	CSATDRDYEQYF
TRBJ2-1	many	TRBD2	TRBV6-2/TRBV6-3	TGTGCCAGCAGTTACAAGACTAGCGGGGGCCCCTGGGATGAGCAGTTCTTC	CASSYKTSGGPWDEQFF
TRBJ1-5	few	.	TRBV21-1	TGTGCCAGCAGCAAAGCTAACAGTACTAGCAATCAGCCCCAGCATTTT	CASSKANSTSNQPQHF
TRBJ2-1	few	.	TRBV6-2/TRBV6-3	TGTGCCAGCAGTTACGGAGCAGACTCCTACAATGAGCAGTTCTTC	CASSYGADSYNEQFF
TRBJ2-5	.	.	TRBV7-2	TGTGCCAGCAGCTTAGTGGAGTCAGGCACGCGCGGGACCCAGTACTTC	CASSLVESGTRGTQYF
TRBJ2-5	many	.	TRBV20-1	TGCAGTGCTAGAGATGAGGGCGAGTCCGCTCAAGAGACCCAGTACTTC	CSARDEGESAQETQYF
TRBJ2-7	many	.	TRBV28	TGTGCCAGCAGTTTTCCCACGACCTCTACCTACGAGCAGTACTTC	CASSFPTTSTYEQYF
TRBJ2-2	many	.	TRBV7-8	TGTGCCAGCAGCTCCGGAGGGGCGGAGACCACCGGGGAGCTGTTTTTT	CASSSGGAETTGELFF
TRBJ2-5	many	.	TRBV5-5	TGTGCCAGCAGCTTGGGAAGGGCGGTAGAGACCCAGTACTTC	CASSLGRAVETQYF
TRBJ2-1	many	.	TRBV7-3	TGTGCCAGCAGCGGACAATCCGGTCTCAACAATGAGCAGTTCTTC	CASSGQSGLNNEQFF
TRBJ2-1	.	.	TRBV5-1	.	CASSFLWGTPAYNEQFF
TRBJ2-1	many	TRBD2	TRBV7-6	TGTGCCAGCAGTCCCATCGGGCTAGCGGGAGGGTCAAATGAGCAGTTCTTC	CASSPIGLAGGSNEQFF
TRBJ2-5	.	TRBD1	TRBV18	TGTGCCAGCTCACAGGGGGCAGGAGAGACCCAGTACTTC	CASSQGAGETQYF
TRBJ2-4	many	.	TRBV10-2	TGCGCCAGCAGATATGGAGGGGGCAGGGAAAACATTCAGTACTTC	CASRYGGGRENIQYF
TRBJ1-1	many	.	TRBV29-1	TGCAGCATTAAGACAGGACTCAACACTGAAGCTTTCTTT	CSIKTGLNTEAFF
TRBJ2-1	many	.	TRBV3-1	TGTGCCAGCAGCCAAGGGGGGGTTAAGAATGAGCAGTTCTTC	CASSQGGVKNEQFF
TRBJ1-3	few	.	TRBV3-1	TGTGCCAGCAGCCACAGACAGAGCTCTGGAAACACCATATATTTT	CASSHRQSSGNTIYF
TRBJ2-5	few	.	TRBV19	TGTGCCAGTACCAGCGCAGGGATCGTGAAGACCCAGTACTTC	CASTSAGIVKTQYF
TRBJ2-3	many	.	TRBV11-2	TGTGCCAGCAGCAGTACAGGGACGGGGACAGATACGCAGTATTTT	CASSSTGTGTDTQYF
TRBJ1-2	many	TRBD1	TRBV7-2	TGTGCCAGCAGCTTAGCGCGGACAGGCTATGGCTACACCTTC	CASSLARTGYGYTF
TRBJ1-1	many	TRBD1	TRBV4-3	TGCGCCAGCAGCCAAGATTCCCCGACAGGGGCCCTTTGGGAAGCTTTCTTT	CASSQDSPTGALWEAFF
TRBJ1-1	.	.	TRBV7-2	TGTGCCAGCAGCTTAAGGTCACGGGGGTACACTGAAGCTTTCTTT	CASSLRSRGYTEAFF
TRBJ2-1	many	.	TRBV7-2	TGTGCCAGCAGCTTAGGGTCGGGGTCCTACAATGAGCAGTTCTTC	CASSLGSGSYNEQFF
TRBJ2-7	many	.	TRBV6-1	TGTGCCAGCAGTCAAGCGACAGGATGGGTCTACGAGCAGTACTTC	CASSQATGWVYEQYF
TRBJ2-4	many	.	TRBV27	TGTGCCAGCAGTTTAGGACCTTTAGCCAAAAACATTCAGTACTTC	CASSLGPLAKNIQYF
TRBJ2-4	.	.	TRBV6-2/TRBV6-3	TGTGCCAGCTCAAGGGCATACTTC	CASSRAYF
TRBJ2-1	many	TRBD1	TRBV24-1	TGTGCCACCAGTGATACTGGACAGGGCGATGAGCAGTTCTTC	CATSDTGQGDEQFF
TRBJ2-2	.	.	TRBV11-2	TGTGCCAGCAGCTCGTCCCCGACAGCGAACACCGGGGAGCTGTTTTTT	CASSSSPTANTGELFF
TRBJ2-3	.	TRBD2	TRBV9	TGTGCCAGCAGCCCCAGACTAGCGGGGTATAAAGATACGCAGTATTTT	CASSPRLAGYKDTQYF
TRBJ2-3	few	TRBD1	TRBV28	TGTGCCAGCAGTTCCTGGACAGGGGGGGGCACAGATACGCAGTATTTT	CASSSWTGGGTDTQYF
TRBJ1-1	many	.	TRBV7-9	TGTGCCAGCAGCCTTTACAGCCCTGAAGCTTTCTTT	CASSLYSPEAFF
TRBJ2-1	.	TRBD2	TRBV9	TGTGCCAGCAGCGTCGAGGGACTAGCGGGAGGGTCCTACAATGAGCAGTTCTTC	CASSVEGLAGGSYNEQFF
TRBJ1-1	many	.	TRBV20-1	TGCAGTGCTAGGTCTCGGGTAGGAGGGGTCACTGAAGCTTTCTTT	CSARSRVGGVTEAFF
TRBJ2-7	.	TRBD2	TRBV7-6	TGTGCCAGCAGCCCGAGGGACTACCTCTTTGAGCAGTACTTC	CASSPRDYLFEQYF
TRBJ2-3	.	TRBD2	TRBV2	TGTGCCAGCAGTATAATAGCGGGAGTCCCAGATACGCAGTATTTT	CASSIIAGVPDTQYF
TRBJ2-1	many	.	TRBV28	TGTGCCAGCAGTTTATCAGGGACAGAGCAGTTCTTC	CASSLSGTEQFF